These T cell receptor beta chains were read from a single sample in a study of Ad26.COV2.S vaccination and SARS-CoV-2 variants. Some clones are missing from TCRdb's copy, which holds only in-frame ones; the method was immunoSEQ multiplex PCR. The sample consists of 360,000 or so clones, around nine tenths of them appearing once. The specimen was peripheral blood, collected in a trial of Ad26.COV2.S vaccine versus placebo. Every receptor here comes from a person aged 18-65 years who received the Ad26.COV2.S COVID-19 vaccine or a placebo. Both conserved end residues are part of each CDR3. Part of the rows lack a size; the others show once, few, many or a class for expanded clones.

cdr3_length	clone_size	v_call	j_call	cdr3_aa
15	-	TRBV27	TRBJ2-1	CASSFIGTSGNEQFF
16	once	TRBV5-1	TRBJ2-7	CASSRPGTSGTYEQYF
15	-	TRBV9	TRBJ2-1	CASSVYGTENNEQFF
14	-	TRBV25-1	TRBJ2-3	CASSLSGGTDTQYF
14	-	TRBV19	TRBJ2-5	CASSIGGGVETQYF
14	-	TRBV2	TRBJ2-1	CASSESLLHNEQFF
14	-	TRBV2	TRBJ1-5	CASLQGDGNQPQHF
17	-	TRBV21-1	TRBJ1-1	CASIPPDRGQGNTEAFF
12	-	TRBV30	TRBJ1-2	CAWFQKNYGYTF
19	-	TRBV27	TRBJ2-3	CASAPGLAGGPGRRDTQYF
12	-	TRBV5-8	TRBJ2-1	CASSLEGDEQFF
15	-	TRBV7-6	TRBJ2-5	CASSFGDRGSETQYF
15	-	TRBV3-1/TRBV3-2	TRBJ2-1	CASSPTSGSYNEQFF
13	-	TRBV11-3	TRBJ2-1	CASSLVGEGEQFF
13	-	TRBV10-3	TRBJ2-7	CAIAKPGGYEQYF
13	-	TRBV30	TRBJ2-7	CAWTQTGTDEQYF
14	-	TRBV7-9	TRBJ1-4	CASSSGTGREKLFF
13	-	TRBV7-3	TRBJ2-5	CASSRDPAGTQYF
17	-	TRBV4-2	TRBJ2-2	CASSQDPNPLAGGELFF
14	-	TRBV10-3	TRBJ2-5	CAISDRGPQETQYF
14	-	TRBV6-2/TRBV6-3	TRBJ2-7	CASSYGRGSYEQYF
14	once	TRBV2	TRBJ1-6	CASRDRLSNSPLHF
16	-	TRBV5-1	TRBJ1-4	CASSTGAGGINEKLFF
14	-	TRBV10-2	TRBJ2-2	CASSPGQGNGELFF
16	-	TRBV9	TRBJ1-6	CASSPTSTGVNSPLHF
15	-	TRBV27	TRBJ1-6	CASSIRQGDNSPLHF
15	-	TRBV19	TRBJ1-4	CASSFGTGSNEKLFF
17	-	TRBV3-1/TRBV3-2	TRBJ2-3	CASSQVTPHHPTDTQYF
17	-	TRBV5-1	TRBJ1-6	CASSFGHSSSYNSPLHF
16	-	TRBV5-4	TRBJ2-3	CASRQGSREAADTQYF
17	-	TRBV3-1/TRBV3-2	TRBJ1-2	CASSQGSSWQGNYGYTF
14	-	TRBV5-4	TRBJ1-6	CASSSGPDNSPLHF
15	once	TRBV7-9	TRBJ2-7	CASSIYGTGGNEQYF
13	-	TRBV14	TRBJ1-2	CASSRGPSYGYTF
11	-	TRBV7-9	TRBJ1-1	CASSSPAEAFF
16	-	TRBV5-1	TRBJ2-3	CASSWAGTTGAGTQYF
14	-	TRBV28	TRBJ1-1	CASSSPGAWTEAFF
14	-	TRBV7-2	TRBJ1-2	CASSLREGARGYTF
11	-	TRBV11-3	TRBJ1-4	CASSLGEKLFF
14	-	TRBV4-2	TRBJ1-1	CASSHFHRSTEAFF
13	once	TRBV6-4	TRBJ1-5	CASSWDSNQPQHF
12	-	TRBV28	TRBJ1-1	CASSRMNTEAFF
13	-	TRBV12-3/TRBV12-4	TRBJ2-7	CASSLEGSGEQYF
14	once	TRBV6-1	TRBJ1-5	CASSETGGLGPQHF
17	-	TRBV7-3	TRBJ2-1	CASSPSGLAAPRDEQFF
15	-	TRBV2	TRBJ2-3	CASQGPSHRTDTQYF
14	-	TRBV6-2/TRBV6-3	TRBJ2-3	CASSYSALGDTQYF
13	-	TRBV10-3	TRBJ1-1	CAISELEGAEAFF
18	-	TRBV7-8	TRBJ2-3	CATGLRLAGVPVTDTQYF
19	-	TRBV5-1	TRBJ2-6	CASSLASMGPYSGANVLTF
15	-	TRBV7-9	TRBJ2-1	CASLPTVGNRNEQFF
14	-	TRBV24-1	TRBJ2-2	CATRRGGGSGELFF
16	-	TRBV4-1	TRBJ1-6	CASSRGQGVYNSPLHF
17	-	TRBV7-6	TRBJ2-1	CASSLRGLAGLGNEQFF
16	-	TRBV28	TRBJ1-3	CASTRQGVYSGNTIYF